This T cell receptor (beta chain) was profiled in a study of lymphopenia after photon versus proton radiotherapy. Clones were sequenced by immunoSEQ multiplex PCR, and TCRdb holds only the in-frame ones, with some missing. The repertoire has 35,000 to 45,000 clones, about four fifths of them found once; the top ten carry roughly a quarter. The length of the CDR3 is 18 residues. Germline V CDR1 and CDR2: SGDLS, YYNGEE. The V and J ends lost 0 bases and 0 bases respectively, with 16 bases between them. Sequenced here: peripheral blood, sampled from a patient treated with proton-based radiotherapy. The clonotype was recovered from an older woman with pancreatic cancer. The V call is TRBV9, the J call TRBJ2-1; D perhaps matches TRBD1 (6 bases). CDR3 protein: CASSVAYRVGASYNEQFF. CDR3 DNA: TGTGCCAGCAGCGTAGCTTACAGGGTAGGGGCCTCCTACAATGAGCAGTTCTTC. Complete variable domain (other parts from reference TRBV9 and TRBJ2-1): DSGVTQTPKHLITATGQRVTLRCSPRSGDLSVYWYQQSLDQGLQFLIQYYNGEERAKGNILERFSAQQFPDLHSELNLSSLELGDSALYFCASSVAYRVGASYNEQFFGPGTRLTVL.